This TCR beta chain was recorded in a study of a mutant IDH1 vaccine in newly diagnosed glioma. The V gene lost 5 bases and the J gene lost 10 bases, with 12 bases spanning the gap. The germline V gene encodes CDR1 SGHAT and CDR2 FQNNGV. The CDR3 has 12 residues. This clone came up once. Its antigen is currently unknown. Generated by immunoSEQ multiplex PCR, the TCRdb table keeps only in-frame clones and is missing some. The repertoire consists of 100,000 to 150,000 clones, with about four fifths occurring once and the leading ten covering about 5.5%. Indicated time point: week 11, during vaccination. Doses of 300 ug of mutant IDH1 20-mer peptide were given with topical imiquimod. Study conclusions and caveats: Patients showed vaccine-induced immune responses at a rate of under 95%.

V usage is TRBV11-2 and J usage is TRBJ2-1; D uncertain. The sequenced sample was PBMCs, obtained from a glioma patient whose treatment included an IDH1 peptide vaccine. The TCR originated in a man between 40 and 49 years old with glioma. CDR3 nucleotide sequence: TGTGCCAGCAGCCCTTCCCCCCGCGAGCAGTTCTTC. It yields the protein CASSPSPREQFF.